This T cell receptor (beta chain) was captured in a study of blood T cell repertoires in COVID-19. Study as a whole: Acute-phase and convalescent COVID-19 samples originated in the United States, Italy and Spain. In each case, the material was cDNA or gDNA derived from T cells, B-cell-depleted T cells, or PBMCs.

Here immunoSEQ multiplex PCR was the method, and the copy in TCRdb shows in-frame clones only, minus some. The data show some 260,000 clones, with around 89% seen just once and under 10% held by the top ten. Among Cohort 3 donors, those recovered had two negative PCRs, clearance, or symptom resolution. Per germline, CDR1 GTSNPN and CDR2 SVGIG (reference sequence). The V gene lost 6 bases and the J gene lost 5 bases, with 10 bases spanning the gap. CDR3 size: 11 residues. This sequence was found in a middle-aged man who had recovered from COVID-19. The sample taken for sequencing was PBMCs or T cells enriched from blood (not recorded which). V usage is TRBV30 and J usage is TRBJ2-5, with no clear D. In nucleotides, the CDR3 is TGTGCCTGTCAGGTCTGGGAGACCCAGTACTTC. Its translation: CACQVWETQYF.